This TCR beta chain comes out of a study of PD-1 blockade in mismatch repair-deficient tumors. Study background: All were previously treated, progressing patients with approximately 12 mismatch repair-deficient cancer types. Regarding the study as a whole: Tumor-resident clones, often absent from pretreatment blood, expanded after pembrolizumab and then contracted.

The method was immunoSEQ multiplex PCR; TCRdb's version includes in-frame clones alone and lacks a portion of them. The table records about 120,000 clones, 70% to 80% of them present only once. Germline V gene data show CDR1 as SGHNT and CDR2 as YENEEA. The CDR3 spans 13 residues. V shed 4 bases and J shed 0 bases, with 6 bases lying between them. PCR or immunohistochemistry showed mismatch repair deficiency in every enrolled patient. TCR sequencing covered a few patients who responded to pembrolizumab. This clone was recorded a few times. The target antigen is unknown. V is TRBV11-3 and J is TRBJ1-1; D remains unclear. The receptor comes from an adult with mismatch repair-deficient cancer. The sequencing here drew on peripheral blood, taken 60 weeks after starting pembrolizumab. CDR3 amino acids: CASSSSLNTEAFF. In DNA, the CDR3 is TGTGCCAGCAGCTCGAGTCTGAACACTGAAGCTTTCTTT.